What follows describes a single T cell receptor beta chain. What it binds is unknown. Germline V gene data show CDR1 as SGHRS and CDR2 as YFSETQ. This CDR3 is built from 14 residues. V dropped 4 bases and J dropped 8; count of bases not matched to a gene: 11. The sample is drawn from a study of T cell responses to AZD1222 COVID-19 vaccine. Whole-study findings and limits: Unmutated variant regions reportedly attract nearly half of all spike-specific TCRs. Spike was spanned by vaccine-associated CD4 TCRs, which were dominant at 160-218 and 743-854. An increase in Spike-specific TCR breadth and depth was observed after two AZD1222 doses.

The analysis combined second doses at about 4 or about 12 weeks. The data were produced by immunoSEQ multiplex PCR, yet TCRdb's version contains in-frame clones alone and is incomplete. The sample shows some 180,000 clones, roughly nine tenths of them seen only once. The specimen was peripheral blood, collected 28 days after the second AZD1222 dose. The chain links TRBV5-1 to TRBJ1-2, with 7 nucleotides matching TRBD1. The TCR sequence derives from an adult who received the AZD1222 COVID-19 vaccine. Here the CDR3 DNA reads TGCGCCAGCAGCGACCCGGGACAGCAAGGAGGCTACACCTTC. It translates to CASSDPGQQGGYTF.